The entry that follows covers one TCR beta chain sequence. The antigen remains unidentified. V lost 0 bases and J lost 2, with 14 bases in between. Germline V gives CDR1 LGHNA, CDR2 YNFKEQ. This CDR3 contains 16 residues. Among the donors, all were healthy bone marrow donors. A multiplex PCR was run with 60 Vbeta primers and 13 Jbeta primers. Assay: immunoSEQ multiplex PCR; the TCRdb copy retains only in-frame clones and omits some. The data contain 100,000 to 150,000 clones, roughly three quarters of them seen just once; the ten biggest clones take up approximately 1.5%. The sample belongs to a study of cytomegalovirus exposure and HLA in healthy donors. Broader study findings: Investigators reported 164 TCR beta chains as tied to cytomegalovirus. Rates of TCR association differed by HLA locus in a later analysis, with DRB1 highest and HLA-C lowest.

The chain recombines TRBV4-2 with TRBJ2-7, with a possible D match to TRBD2 (6 bases). The source of this sequence is a woman aged 18-29 years in good health and CMV-seronegative. Sample: PBMCs. The CDR3 DNA reads as TGTGCCAGCAGCCAAGACGGCGGGGTAGAAACCTACGAGCAGTACTTC. Encoded protein: CASSQDGGVETYEQYF.